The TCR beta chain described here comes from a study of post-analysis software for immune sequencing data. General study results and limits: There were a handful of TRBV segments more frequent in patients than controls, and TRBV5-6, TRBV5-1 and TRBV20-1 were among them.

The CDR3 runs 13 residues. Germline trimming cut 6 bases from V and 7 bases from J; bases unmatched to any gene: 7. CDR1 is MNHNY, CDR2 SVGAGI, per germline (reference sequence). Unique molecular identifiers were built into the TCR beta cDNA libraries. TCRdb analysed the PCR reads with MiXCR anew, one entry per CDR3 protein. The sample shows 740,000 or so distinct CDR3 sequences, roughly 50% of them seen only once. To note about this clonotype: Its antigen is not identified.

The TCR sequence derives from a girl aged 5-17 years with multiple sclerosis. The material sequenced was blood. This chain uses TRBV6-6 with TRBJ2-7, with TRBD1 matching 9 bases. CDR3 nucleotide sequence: TGTGCCAGCAGCCCGGACAGGGGAGAAGAGCAGTACTTC. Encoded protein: CASSPDRGEEQYF.